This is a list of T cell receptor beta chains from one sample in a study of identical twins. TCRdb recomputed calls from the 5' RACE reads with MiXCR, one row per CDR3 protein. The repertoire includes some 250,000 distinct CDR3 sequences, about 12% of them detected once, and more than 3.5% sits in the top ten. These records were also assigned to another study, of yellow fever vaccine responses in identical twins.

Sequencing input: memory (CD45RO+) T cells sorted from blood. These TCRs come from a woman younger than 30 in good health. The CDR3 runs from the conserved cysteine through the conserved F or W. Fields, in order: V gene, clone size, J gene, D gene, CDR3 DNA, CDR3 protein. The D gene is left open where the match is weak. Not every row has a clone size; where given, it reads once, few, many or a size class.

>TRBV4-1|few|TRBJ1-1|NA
TGCGCCAGCAGCCAGGAAGAGTCCCGGGAGAACACTGAAGCTTTCTTT
CASSQEESRENTEAFF
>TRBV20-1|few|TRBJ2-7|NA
TGCAGTGCTCGGGATATATCTAACGAGCAGTACTTC
CSARDISNEQYF
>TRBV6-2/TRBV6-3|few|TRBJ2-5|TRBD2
TGTGCCAGCAGTTACGCCGGGACTAGAAGGGGAGAGACCCAGTACTTC
CASSYAGTRRGETQYF
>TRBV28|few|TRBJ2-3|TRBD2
TGTGCCAGCAGTTTCCCCCTACGTAGCGGGGCAAGCACAGATACGCAGTATTTT
CASSFPLRSGASTDTQYF
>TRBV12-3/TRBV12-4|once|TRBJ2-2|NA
TGTGCCTGCTGTTTAGTAAACAGGGACCCTAGGAACACCGGGGAGCTGTTTTTT
CACCLVNRDPRNTGELFF
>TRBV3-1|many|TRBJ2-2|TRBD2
TGTGCCAGCAGCCAATCCTCGACTAGCGGGGGGGCCCGGGAGCTGTTTTTT
CASSQSSTSGGARELFF
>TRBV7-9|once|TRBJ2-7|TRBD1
TGTGCCAGCAGCCCCTCCGACAGGGAGGAGCAGTACTTC
CASSPSDREEQYF
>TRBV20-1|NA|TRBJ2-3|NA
TGCAGTGCTCTAGGGCCGACAGATACGCAGTATTTT
CSALGPTDTQYF
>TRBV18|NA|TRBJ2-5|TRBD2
TGTGCCAGCTCCCGCGGGGGGGCCGATGGAGAGACCCAGTACTTC
CASSRGGADGETQYF
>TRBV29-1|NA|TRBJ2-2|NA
TGCAGCGCCCAGCCTGGCGACGGGGAGCTGTTTTTT
CSAQPGDGELFF
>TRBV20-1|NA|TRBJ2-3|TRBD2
TGCAGTGCTAGAGATACGGGGGGGCCTAGCACAGATACGCAGTATTTT
CSARDTGGPSTDTQYF
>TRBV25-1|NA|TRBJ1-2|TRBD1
TGTGCCAGCAGTGCCCGGGACAGGGGAAACTATGGCTACACCTTC
CASSARDRGNYGYTF
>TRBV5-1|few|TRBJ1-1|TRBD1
TGCGCCAGCAGGACCGGGACAGCAAACACTGAAGCTTTCTTT
CASRTGTANTEAFF
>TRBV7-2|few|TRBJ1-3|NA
TGTGCCAGCAGTAGTCGGGGGAGTCCGAGCTCTGGAAACACCATATATTTT
CASSSRGSPSSGNTIYF
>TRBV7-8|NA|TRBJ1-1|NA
TGTGCCAGCAGCTTAATACGAGTCACTGAAGCTTTCTTT
CASSLIRVTEAFF
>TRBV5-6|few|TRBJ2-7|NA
TGTGCCAGCAGCGGCCGGGACCATAGCTCCTACGAGCAGTACTTC
CASSGRDHSSYEQYF